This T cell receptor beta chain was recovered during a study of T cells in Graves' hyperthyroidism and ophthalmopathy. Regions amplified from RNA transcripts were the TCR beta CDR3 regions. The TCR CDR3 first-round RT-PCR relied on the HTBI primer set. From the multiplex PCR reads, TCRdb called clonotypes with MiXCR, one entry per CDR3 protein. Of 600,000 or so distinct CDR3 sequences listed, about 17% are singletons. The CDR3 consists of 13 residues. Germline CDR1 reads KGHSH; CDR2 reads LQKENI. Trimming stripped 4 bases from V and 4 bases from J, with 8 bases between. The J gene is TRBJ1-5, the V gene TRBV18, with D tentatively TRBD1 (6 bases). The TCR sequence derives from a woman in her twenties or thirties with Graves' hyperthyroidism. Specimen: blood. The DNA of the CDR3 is TGTGCCAGCTCACAACAGGGAAATCAGCCCCAGCATTTT. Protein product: CASSQQGNQPQHF.